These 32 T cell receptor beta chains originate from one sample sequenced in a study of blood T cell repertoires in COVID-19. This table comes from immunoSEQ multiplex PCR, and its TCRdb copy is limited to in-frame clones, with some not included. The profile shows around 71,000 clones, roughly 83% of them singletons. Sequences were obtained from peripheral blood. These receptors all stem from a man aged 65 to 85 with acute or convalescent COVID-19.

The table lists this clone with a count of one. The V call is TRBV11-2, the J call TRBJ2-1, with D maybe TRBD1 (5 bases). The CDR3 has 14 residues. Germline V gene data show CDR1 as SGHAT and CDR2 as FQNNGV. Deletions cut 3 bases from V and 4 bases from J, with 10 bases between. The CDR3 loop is CASSFQGGYNEQFF. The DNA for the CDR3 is TGTGCCAGCAGCTTTCAGGGTGGGTACAATGAGCAGTTCTTC.

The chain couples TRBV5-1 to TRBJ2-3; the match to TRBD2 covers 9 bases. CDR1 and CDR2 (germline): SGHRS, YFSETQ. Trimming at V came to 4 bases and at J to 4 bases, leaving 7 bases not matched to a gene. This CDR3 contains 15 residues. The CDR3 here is CASSGAGGFSDTQYF. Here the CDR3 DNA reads TGCGCCAGCAGCGGAGCGGGAGGATTCTCAGATACGCAGTATTTT.

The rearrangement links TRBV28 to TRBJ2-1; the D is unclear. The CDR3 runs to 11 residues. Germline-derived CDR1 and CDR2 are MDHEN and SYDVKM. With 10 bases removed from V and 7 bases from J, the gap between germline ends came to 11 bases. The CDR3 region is CATSTQNEQFF. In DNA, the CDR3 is TGTGCCACCTCGACTCAGAATGAGCAGTTCTTC.

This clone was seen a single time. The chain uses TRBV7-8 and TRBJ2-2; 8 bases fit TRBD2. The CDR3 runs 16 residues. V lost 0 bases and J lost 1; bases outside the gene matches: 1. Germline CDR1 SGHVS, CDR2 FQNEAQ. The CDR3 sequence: CASSLAGTRNTGELFF. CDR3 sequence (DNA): TGTGCCAGCAGCTTAGCCGGGACTAGGAACACCGGGGAGCTGTTTTTT.

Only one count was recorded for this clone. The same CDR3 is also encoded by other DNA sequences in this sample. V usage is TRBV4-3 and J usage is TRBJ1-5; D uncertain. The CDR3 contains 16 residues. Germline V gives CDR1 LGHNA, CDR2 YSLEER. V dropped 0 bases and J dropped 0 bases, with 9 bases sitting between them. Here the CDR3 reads CASSQDRQNSNQPQHF. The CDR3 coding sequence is TGCGCCAGCAGCCAAGACCGCCAGAATAGCAATCAGCCCCAGCATTTT.

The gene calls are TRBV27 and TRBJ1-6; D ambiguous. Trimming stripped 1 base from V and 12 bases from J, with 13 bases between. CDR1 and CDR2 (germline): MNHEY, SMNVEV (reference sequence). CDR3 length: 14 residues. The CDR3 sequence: CASSLFDSGQPLHF. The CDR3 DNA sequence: TGTGCCAGCAGTTTATTTGACTCCGGCCAACCCCTCCACTTT.

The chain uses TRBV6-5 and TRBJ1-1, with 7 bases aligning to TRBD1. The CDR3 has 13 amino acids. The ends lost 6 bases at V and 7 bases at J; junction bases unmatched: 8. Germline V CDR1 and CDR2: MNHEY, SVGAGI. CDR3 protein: CASRGQGVGEAFF. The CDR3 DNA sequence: TGTGCCAGCAGGGGGCAGGGGGTAGGTGAAGCTTTCTTT.

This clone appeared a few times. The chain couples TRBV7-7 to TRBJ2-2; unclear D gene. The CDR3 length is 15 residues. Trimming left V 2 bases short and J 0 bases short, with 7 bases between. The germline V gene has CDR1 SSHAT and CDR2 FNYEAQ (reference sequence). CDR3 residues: CASSLTVTNTGELFF. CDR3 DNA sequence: TGTGCCAGCAGCTTAACGGTTACGAACACCGGGGAGCTGTTTTTT. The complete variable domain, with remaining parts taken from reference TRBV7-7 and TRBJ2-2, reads GAGVSQSPRYKVTKRGQDVTLRCDPISSHATLYWYQQALGQGPEFLTYFNYEAQPDKSGLPSDRFSAERPEGSISTLTIQRTEQRDSAMYRCASSLTVTNTGELFFGEGSRLTVL.

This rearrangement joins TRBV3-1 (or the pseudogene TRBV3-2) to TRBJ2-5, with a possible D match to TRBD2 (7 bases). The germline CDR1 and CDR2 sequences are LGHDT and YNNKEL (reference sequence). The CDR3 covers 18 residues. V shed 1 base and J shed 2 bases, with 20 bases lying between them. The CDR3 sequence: CASSQVQRGDILQETQYF. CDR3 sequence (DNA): TGTGCCAGCAGCCAAGTTCAACGGGGGGACATCCTACAAGAGACCCAGTACTTC.

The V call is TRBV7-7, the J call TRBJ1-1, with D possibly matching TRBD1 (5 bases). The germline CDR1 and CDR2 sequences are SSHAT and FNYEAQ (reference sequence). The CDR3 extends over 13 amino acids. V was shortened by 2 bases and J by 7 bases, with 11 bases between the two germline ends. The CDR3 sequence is CASSLRLRGEAFF. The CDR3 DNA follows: TGTGCCAGCAGCTTAAGACTTAGGGGTGAAGCTTTCTTT.

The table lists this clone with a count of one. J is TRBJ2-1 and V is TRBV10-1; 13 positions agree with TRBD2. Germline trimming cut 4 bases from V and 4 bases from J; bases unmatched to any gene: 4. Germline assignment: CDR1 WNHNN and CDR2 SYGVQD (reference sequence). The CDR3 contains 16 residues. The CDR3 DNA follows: TGCGCCAGCAGTGCCCGGACTAGCGGGAGATACAATGAGCAGTTCTTC. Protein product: CASSARTSGRYNEQFF.

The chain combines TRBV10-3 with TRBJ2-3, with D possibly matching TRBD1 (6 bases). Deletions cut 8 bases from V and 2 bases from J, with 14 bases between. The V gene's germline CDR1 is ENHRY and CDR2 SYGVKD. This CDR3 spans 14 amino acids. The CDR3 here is CAIGGPGATDTQYF. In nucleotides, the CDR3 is TGTGCCATCGGGGGCCCTGGGGCCACAGATACGCAGTATTTT.

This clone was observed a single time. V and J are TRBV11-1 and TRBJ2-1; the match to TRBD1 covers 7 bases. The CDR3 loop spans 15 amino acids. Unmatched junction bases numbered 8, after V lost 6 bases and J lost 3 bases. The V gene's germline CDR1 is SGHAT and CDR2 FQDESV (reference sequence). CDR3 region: CASRQGLTHYNEQFF. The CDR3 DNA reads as TGTGCCAGCAGACAGGGGTTAACCCACTACAATGAGCAGTTCTTC.

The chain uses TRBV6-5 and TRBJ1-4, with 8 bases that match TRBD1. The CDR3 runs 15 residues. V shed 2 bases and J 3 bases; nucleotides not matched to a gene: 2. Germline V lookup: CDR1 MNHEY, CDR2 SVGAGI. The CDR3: CASSYRGQANEKLFF. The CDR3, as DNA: TGTGCCAGCAGTTACAGGGGACAGGCTAATGAAAAACTGTTTTTT.

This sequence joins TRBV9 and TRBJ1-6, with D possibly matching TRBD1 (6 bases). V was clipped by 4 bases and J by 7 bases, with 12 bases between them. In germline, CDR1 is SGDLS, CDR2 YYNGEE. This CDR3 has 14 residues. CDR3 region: CASSTDRSNSPLHF. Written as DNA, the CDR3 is TGTGCCAGCAGCACAGACAGGTCCAATTCACCCCTCCACTTT.

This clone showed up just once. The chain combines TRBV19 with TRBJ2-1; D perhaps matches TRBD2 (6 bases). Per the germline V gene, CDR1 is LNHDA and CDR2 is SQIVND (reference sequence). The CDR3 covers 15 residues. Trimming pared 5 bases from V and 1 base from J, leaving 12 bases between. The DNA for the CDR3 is TGTGCCAGTAGTGTGCGGGGTCTATCCTACAATGAGCAGTTCTTC. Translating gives CASSVRGLSYNEQFF.

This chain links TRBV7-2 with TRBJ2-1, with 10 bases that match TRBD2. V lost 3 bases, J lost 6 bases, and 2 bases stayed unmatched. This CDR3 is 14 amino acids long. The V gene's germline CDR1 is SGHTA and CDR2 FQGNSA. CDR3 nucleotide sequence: TGTGCCAGCAGCTTGGGGACTAGCGCCAATGAGCAGTTCTTC. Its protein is CASSLGTSANEQFF.

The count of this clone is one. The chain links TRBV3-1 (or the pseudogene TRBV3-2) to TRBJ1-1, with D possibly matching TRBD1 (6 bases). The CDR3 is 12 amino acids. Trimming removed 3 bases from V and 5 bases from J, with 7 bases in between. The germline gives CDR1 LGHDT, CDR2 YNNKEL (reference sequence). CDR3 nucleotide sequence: TGTGCCAGCAGCCAGACAGGTACTGAAGCTTTCTTT. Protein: CASSQTGTEAFF.

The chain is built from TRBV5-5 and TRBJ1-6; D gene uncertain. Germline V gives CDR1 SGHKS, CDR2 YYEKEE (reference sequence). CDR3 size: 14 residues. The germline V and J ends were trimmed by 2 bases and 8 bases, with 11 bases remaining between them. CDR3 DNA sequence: TGTGCCAGCAGCTTACGAGTAGAAGATTCACCCCTCCACTTT. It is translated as CASSLRVEDSPLHF.

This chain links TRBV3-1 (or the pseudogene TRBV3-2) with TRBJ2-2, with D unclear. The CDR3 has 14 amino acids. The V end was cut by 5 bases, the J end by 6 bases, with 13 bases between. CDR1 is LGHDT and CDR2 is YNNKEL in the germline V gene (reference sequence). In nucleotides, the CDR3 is TGTGCCAGCAGCTCCCCCGAGCTAGCCGGGGAGCTGTTTTTT. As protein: CASSSPELAGELFF.

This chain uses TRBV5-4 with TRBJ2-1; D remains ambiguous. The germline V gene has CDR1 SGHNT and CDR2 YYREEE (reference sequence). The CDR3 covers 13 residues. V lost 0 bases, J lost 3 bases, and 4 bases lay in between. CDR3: CASSLANYNEQFF. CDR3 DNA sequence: TGTGCCAGCAGCTTGGCTAACTACAATGAGCAGTTCTTC.

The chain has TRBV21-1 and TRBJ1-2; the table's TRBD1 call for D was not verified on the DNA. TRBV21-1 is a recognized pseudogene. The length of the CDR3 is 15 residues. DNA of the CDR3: TGTGCCAGCAGGACTACTCCACAGGGCCCTTATGGCTACACCTTC. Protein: CASRTTPQGPYGYTF.

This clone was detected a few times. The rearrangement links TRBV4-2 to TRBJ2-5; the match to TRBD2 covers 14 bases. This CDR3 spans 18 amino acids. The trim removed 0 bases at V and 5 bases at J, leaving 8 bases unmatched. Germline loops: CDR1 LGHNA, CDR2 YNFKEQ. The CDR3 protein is CASSQEGLAGDGGETQYF. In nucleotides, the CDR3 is TGTGCCAGCAGCCAAGAGGGACTAGCGGGAGATGGAGGGGAGACCCAGTACTTC.

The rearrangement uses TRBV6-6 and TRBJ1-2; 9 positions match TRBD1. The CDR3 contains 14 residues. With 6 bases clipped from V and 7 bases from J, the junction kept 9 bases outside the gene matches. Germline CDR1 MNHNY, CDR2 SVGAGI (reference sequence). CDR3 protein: CASSLQGALRGYTF. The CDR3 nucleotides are TGTGCCAGCAGCTTACAGGGGGCATTACGTGGCTACACCTTC.

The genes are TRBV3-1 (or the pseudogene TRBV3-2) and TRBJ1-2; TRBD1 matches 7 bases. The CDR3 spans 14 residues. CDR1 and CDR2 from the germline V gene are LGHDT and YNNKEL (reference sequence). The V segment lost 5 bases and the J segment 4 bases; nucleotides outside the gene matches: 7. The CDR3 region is CASSSMGQPYGYTF. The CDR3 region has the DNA TGTGCCAGCAGCTCCATGGGACAGCCCTATGGCTACACCTTC.

The CDR3 DNA follows: TGTGCCAGCAGTCTACAGGGGGTAGGTGAAAAACTGTTTTTT. Its protein is CASSLQGVGEKLFF. V usage is TRBV27 and J usage is TRBJ1-4; 8 bases are a match to TRBD1. CDR1 MNHEY and CDR2 SMNVEV come from the germline V gene (reference sequence). V lost 5 bases and J lost 7; bases outside the gene matches: 6. This CDR3 comprises 14 residues.

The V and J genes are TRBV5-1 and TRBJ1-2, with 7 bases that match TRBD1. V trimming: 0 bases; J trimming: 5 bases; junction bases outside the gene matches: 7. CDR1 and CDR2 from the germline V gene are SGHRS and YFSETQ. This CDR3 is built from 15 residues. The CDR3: CASSLAGTEAYGYTF. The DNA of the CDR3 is TGCGCCAGCAGCTTGGCCGGGACAGAAGCTTATGGCTACACCTTC.

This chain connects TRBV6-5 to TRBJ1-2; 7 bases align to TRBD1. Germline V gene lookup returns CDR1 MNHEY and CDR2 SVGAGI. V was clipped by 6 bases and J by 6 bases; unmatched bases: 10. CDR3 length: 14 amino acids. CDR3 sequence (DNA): TGTGCCAGCAGCCGAAGCCGGACAGGCCATGGCTACACCTTC. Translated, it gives CASSRSRTGHGYTF.

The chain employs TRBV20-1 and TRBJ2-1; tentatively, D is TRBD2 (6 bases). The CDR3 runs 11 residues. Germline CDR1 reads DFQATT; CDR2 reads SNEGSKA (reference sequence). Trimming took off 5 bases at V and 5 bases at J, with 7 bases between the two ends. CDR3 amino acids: CSARGDNEQFF. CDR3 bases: TGCAGTGCTCGCGGGGACAATGAGCAGTTCTTC.

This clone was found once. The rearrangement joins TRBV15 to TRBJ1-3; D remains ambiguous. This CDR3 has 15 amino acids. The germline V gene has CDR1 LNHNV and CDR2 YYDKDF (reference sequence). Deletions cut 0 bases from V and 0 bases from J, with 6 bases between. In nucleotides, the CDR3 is TGTGCCACCAGCAGAGATTTGAGCTCTGGAAACACCATATATTTT. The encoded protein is CATSRDLSSGNTIYF.

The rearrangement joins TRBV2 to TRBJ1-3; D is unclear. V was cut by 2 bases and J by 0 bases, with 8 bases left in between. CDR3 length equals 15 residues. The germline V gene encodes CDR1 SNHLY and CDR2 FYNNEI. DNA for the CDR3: TGTGCCAGCAGTGAATGGCTTGACTCTGGAAACACCATATATTTT. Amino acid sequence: CASSEWLDSGNTIYF.

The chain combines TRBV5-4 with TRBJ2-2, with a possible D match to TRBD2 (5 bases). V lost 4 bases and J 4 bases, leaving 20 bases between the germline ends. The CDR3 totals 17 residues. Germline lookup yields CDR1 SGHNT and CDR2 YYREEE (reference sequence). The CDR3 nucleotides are TGTGCCAGCAGCATGAAAAGGTCGTCGGAGGTCACCGGGGAGCTGTTTTTT. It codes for CASSMKRSSEVTGELFF.